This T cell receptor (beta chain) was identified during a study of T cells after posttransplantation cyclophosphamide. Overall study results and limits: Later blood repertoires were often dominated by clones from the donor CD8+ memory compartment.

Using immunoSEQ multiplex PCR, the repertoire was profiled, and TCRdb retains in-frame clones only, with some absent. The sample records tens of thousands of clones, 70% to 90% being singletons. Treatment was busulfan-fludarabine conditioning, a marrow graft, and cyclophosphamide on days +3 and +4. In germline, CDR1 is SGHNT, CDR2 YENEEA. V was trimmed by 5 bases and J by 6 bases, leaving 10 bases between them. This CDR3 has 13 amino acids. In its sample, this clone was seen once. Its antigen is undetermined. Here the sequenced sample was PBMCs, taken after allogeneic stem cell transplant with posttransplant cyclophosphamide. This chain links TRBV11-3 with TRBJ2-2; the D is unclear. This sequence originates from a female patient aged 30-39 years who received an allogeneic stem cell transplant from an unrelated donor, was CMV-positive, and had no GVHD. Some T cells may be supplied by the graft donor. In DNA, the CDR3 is TGTGCCAGCAGCCCCGGTTGGTCCGGGGAGCTGTTTTTT. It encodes CASSPGWSGELFF.